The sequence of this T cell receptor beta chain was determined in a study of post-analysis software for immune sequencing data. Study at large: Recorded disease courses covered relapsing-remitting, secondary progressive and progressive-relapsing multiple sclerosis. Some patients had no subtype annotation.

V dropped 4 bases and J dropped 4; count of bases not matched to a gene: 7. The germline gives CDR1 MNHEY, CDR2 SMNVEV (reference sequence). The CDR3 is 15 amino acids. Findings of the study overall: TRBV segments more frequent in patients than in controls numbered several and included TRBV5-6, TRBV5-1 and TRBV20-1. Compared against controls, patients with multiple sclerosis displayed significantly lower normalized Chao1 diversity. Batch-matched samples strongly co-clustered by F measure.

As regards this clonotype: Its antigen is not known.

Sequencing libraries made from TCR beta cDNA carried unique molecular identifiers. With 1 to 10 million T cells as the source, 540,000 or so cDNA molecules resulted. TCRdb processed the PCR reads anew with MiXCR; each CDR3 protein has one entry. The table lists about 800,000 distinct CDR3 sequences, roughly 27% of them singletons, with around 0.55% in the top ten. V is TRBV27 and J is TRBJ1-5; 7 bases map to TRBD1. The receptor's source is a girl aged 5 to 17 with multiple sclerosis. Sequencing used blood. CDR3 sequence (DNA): TGTGCCAGCAGTTCCTCTCCGACAGGGAATCAGCCCCAGCATTTT. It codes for CASSSSPTGNQPQHF.